The entry below gives a single TCR beta chain sequence along with its context. Profiled with immunoSEQ multiplex PCR; TCRdb holds only in-frame clones, not every one. Of tens of thousands of clones in the sample, just over 90% are singletons; the top ten hold roughly 2%. These data come from a study of T cell changes during pregnancy in multiple sclerosis. Germline CDR1 reads LGHNA; CDR2 reads YNFKEQ. The CDR3 is 17 amino acids. The ends lost 0 bases at V and 2 bases at J; junction bases unmatched: 4. The chain has TRBV4-2 and TRBJ2-1; TRBD1 matches 10 bases. This specimen was peripheral blood, taken in the second trimester of pregnancy. The TCR was taken from a female donor in good health, enrolled as a control in a pregnancy study. The CDR3 DNA reads as TGTGCCAGCAGCCAAGATCCGACAGGGGGCACCTACAATGAGCAGTTCTTC. Its translation: CASSQDPTGGTYNEQFF.